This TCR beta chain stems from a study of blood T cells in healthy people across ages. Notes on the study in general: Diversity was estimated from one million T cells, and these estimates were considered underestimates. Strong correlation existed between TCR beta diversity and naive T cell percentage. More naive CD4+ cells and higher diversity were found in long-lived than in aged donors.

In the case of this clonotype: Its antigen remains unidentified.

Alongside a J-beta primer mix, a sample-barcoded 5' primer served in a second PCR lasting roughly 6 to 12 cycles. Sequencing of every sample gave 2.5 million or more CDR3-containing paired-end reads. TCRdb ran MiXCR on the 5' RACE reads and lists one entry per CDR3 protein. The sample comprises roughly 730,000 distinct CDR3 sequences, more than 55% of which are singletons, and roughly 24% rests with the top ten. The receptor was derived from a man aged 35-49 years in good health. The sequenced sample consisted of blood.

CDR3 coding DNA: TGTGCCAGCAGCTTACTGGACAGCCCCTCTGCTTCATACGAGACCCAGTACTTC. Protein sequence: CASSLLDSPSASYETQYF. The chain is built from TRBV7-2 and TRBJ2-5, with D possibly matching TRBD1 (6 bases). This CDR3 contains 18 residues. CDR1 is SGHTA and CDR2 is FQGNSA in the germline V gene. Trimming cost V 2 bases and J 5 bases, with 24 bases left between them.